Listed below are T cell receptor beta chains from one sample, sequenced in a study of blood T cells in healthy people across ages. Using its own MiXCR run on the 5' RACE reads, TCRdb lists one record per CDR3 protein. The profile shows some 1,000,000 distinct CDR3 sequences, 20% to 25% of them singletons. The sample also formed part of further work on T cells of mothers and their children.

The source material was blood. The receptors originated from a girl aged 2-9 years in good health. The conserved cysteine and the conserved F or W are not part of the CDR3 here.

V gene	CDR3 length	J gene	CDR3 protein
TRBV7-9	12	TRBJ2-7	ASSPGTGRAEQY
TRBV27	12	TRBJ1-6	ASSSNLVRRLLH
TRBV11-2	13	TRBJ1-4	ASSLDGAPNEKLF
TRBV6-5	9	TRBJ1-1	ASTDTLEAF
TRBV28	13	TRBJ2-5	ASSIPEGRKETQY
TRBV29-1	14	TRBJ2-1	SVGGMSGGYRDEQF
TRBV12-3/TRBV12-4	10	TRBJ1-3	ASSLLGNTIY
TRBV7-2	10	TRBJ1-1	ATSRANTEAF
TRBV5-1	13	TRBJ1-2	ASSLLGTENYGYT
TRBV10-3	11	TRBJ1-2	AISLPANYGYT
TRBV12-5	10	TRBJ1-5	ASGFENQPQH
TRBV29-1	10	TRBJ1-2	SVLEWTLGYT
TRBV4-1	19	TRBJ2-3	ASRQSPGMYREGPGTDTQY
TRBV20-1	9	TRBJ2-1	SAGSYNEQF
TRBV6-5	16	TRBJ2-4	ASSYRVPGTVSKNIQY
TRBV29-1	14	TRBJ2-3	SVEGRDSILTDTQY
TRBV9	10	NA	ASAPNGETQY
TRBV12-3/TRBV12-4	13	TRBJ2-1	ASSLLAGGGSEQF
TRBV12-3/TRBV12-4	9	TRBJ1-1	ASSGGPEAF
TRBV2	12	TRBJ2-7	ASSGGKESDEQY
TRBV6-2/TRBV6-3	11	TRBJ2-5	AGGTDSQETQY
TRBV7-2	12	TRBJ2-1	ASSFIGAYNEQF
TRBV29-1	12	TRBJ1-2	SVKGTGLNYGYT
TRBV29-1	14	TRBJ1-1	SVERDMTRMNTEAF
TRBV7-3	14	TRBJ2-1	ASSFLGGAVGNEQF
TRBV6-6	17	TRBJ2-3	ASSLDSGRADVFTDTQY
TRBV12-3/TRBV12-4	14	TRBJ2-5	ASSLDGLAGRKTQY
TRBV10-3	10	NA	AISDGGNEQF
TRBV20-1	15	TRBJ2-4	SAIIPLSGSLGNIQY
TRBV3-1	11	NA	ASSLSGSPEQY
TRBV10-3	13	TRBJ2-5	AITKEQGEWETQY
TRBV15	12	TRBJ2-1	ATSDMELHDEQF
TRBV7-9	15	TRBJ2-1	ASSLSLYDGKIDEQF
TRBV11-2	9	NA	AIQGIETQY
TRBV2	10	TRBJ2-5	ASYGAGKTQY
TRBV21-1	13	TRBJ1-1	VSPGSKSMNTEAF
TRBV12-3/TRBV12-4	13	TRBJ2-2	ASSSPRGLTGELF
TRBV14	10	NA	ASPCRGNEQF
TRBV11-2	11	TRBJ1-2	ASSLGRGGGYT
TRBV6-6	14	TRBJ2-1	ASIYANKPRSNEQF
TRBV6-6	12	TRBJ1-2	ASSTIRDRDGYT
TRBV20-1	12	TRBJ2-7	SAYPGLAEYEQY
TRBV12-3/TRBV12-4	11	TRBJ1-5	ASSFQGAQPQH
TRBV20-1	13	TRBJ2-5	SARDIRGAGETQY
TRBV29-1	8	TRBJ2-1	SVSGTEQF
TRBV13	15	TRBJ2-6	ASSRQGAVSGANVLT
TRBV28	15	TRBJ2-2	ASSRYRDTISAGELF
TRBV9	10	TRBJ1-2	ASSVEGSGYT
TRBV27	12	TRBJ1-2	ASSFLGAQDGYT
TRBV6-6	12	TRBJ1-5	ASSSSAPSQPQH
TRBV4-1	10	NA	ASRSHNNEQF
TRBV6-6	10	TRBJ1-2	ASSSGAPGYT
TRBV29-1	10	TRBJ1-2	SAKDRPHGYT
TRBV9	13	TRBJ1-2	ASRRQTGTRYGYT